This TCR beta chain is drawn from a study of T-cell reconstitution after alpha-beta-depleted transplantation in children. The CDR3 covers 11 residues. Germline lookup yields CDR1 DFQATT and CDR2 SNEGSKA (reference sequence). V lost 4 bases and J 7 bases, leaving 10 bases between the germline ends. The sample holds a few counts of this clonotype. Antigen: not known. Study results and limitations: Approximately two months post-transplant, alpha-beta T cells reportedly originated from several hundred expanded graft clones.

Preparation of the TCRbeta library involved a method that used unique molecular identifiers. TCRdb fed the PCR reads into MiXCR, producing one record per CDR3 protein. The sample consists of 550,000 to 800,000 distinct CDR3 sequences, less than 15% of them appearing once. The TCR originated in a girl aged 2-10 years with congenital amegakaryocytic thrombocytopenia, due to receive a stem cell transplant. The chain carries TRBV20-1 and TRBJ1-1; D possibly corresponds to TRBD1 (5 bases). Specimen: PBMCs, collected before TCRalphabeta/CD19-depleted stem cell transplant. The CDR3 spells CSATTASEAFF. CDR3 in DNA: TGCAGTGCTACGACAGCCAGTGAAGCTTTCTTT.